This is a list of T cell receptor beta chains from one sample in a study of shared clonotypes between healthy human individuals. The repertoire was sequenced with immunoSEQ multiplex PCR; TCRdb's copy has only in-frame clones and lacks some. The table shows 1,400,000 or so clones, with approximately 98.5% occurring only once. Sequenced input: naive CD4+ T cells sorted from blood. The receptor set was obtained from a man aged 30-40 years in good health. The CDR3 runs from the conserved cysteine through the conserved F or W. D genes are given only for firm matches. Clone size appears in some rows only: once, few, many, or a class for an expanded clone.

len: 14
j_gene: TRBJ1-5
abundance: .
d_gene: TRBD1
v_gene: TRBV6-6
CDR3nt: TGTGCCAGCAGTACACAGGGGAGCGGACAGCCCCAGCATTTT
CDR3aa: CASSTQGSGQPQHF

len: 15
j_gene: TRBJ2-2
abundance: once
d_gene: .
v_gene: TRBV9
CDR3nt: TGTGCCAGCAGCGCCCGACTACTTGAGCGTTGGGAGCTGTTTTTT
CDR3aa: CASSARLLERWELFF

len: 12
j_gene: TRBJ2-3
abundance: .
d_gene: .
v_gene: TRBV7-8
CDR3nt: TGTGCCAGCAGCCCTCGACAAGATACGCAGTATTTT
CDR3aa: CASSPRQDTQYF

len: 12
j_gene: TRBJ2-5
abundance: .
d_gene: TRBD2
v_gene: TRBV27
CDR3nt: TGTGCCGCGCGGGGGTTTGGGGAGACCCAGTACTTC
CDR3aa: CAARGFGETQYF

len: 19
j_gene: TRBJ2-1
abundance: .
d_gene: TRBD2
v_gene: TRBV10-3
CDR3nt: TGTGCCATCAGTGGCTTCGGGACTAGCGGGAGAGTGTCCGGCAATGAGCAGTTCTTC
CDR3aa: CAISGFGTSGRVSGNEQFF

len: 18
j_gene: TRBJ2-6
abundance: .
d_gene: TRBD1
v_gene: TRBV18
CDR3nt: TGTGCCAGCTCACCACTCGGGACAGGGGAAACTGGGGCCAACGTCCTGACTTTC
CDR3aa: CASSPLGTGETGANVLTF

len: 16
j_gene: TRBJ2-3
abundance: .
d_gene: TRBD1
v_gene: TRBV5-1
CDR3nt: TGCGCCAGCAGCTTGGTCATGACAGGGGGCACAGATACGCAGTATTTT
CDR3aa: CASSLVMTGGTDTQYF

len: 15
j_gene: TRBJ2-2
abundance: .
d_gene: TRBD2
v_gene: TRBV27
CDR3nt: TGTGCCAGCAGTCTAGCGGGACTAAACACCGGGGAGCTGTTTTTT
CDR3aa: CASSLAGLNTGELFF

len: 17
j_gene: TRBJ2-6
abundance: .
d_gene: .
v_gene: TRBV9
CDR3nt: TGTGCCAGCAGCGTACTAGGGGTATTCTCTGGGGCCAACGTCCTGACTTTC
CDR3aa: CASSVLGVFSGANVLTF

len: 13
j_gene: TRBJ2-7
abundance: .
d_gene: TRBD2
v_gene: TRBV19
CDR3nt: TGTGCGAGTACCCGGGGGGGATCCTACGAGCAGTACTTC
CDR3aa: CASTRGGSYEQYF

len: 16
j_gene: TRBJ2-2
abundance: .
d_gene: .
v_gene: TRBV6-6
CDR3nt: TGTGCCAGCAGTTACTCGGGGGGCCAGAACACCGGGGAGCTGTTTTTT
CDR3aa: CASSYSGGQNTGELFF

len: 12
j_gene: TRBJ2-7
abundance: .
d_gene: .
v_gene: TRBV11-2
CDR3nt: TGTGCCAGCAGCTTAGCAGGGCTCGAGCAGTACTTC
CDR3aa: CASSLAGLEQYF

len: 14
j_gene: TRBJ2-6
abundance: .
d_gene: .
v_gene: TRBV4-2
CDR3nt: TGTGCCAGCAGCCTCGTGGGGGGGGCCAACGTCCTGACTTTC
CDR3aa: CASSLVGGANVLTF

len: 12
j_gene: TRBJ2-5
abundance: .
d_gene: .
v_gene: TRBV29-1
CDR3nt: TGCAGCGGGTATGGACAGCAAGAGACCCAGTACTTC
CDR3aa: CSGYGQQETQYF

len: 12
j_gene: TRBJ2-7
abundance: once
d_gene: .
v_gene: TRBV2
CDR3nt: TGTGCCAGCAGATCGGATTTCGTCGGGCAGTACTTC
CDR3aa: CASRSDFVGQYF

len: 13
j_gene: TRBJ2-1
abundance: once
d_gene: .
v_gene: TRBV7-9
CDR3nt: TGTGCCAGCCGCCTTGGGGAGTACAATGAGCAGTTCTTC
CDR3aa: CASRLGEYNEQFF

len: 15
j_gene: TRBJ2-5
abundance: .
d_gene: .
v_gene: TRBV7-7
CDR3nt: TGTGCTAGCAGCCCACCGGGCCTGTTGCGAGAGACCCAGTACTTC
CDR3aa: CASSPPGLLRETQYF

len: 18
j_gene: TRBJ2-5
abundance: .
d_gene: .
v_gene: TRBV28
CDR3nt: TGTGCCAGCAGTTTTCTCGGATTTAAGGGGGGTTGGCGGGAGACCCAGTACTTC
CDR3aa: CASSFLGFKGGWRETQYF

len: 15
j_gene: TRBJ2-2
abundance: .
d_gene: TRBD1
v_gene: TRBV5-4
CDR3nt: TGTGCCAGCAGCTTCGGGACAGGGACCACCGGGGAGCTGTTTTTT
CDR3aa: CASSFGTGTTGELFF

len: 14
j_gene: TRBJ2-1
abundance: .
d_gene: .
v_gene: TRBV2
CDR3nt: TGTGCCAGCTTGGTGCAGGTTTTTCGCAATGAGCAGTTCTTC
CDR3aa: CASLVQVFRNEQFF

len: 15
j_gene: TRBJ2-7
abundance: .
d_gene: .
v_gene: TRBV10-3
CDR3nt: TGTGCCATCAGTAAGGGAGGAGACAGCAACTACGAGCAGTACTTC
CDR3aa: CAISKGGDSNYEQYF

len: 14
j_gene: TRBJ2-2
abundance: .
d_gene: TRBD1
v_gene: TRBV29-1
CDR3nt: TGCAGTGCACAAAACAGGGGAATCACCGGGGAGCTGTTTTTT
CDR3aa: CSAQNRGITGELFF

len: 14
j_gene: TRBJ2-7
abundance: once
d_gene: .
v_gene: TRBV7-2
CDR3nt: TGTGCCAGCAGCTTATACGGGAACTCCTACGAGCAGTACTTC
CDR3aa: CASSLYGNSYEQYF